These 5 T cell receptor beta chains were sequenced from one sample in a study of blood T cell repertoires in COVID-19. Clones were read by immunoSEQ multiplex PCR, and TCRdb kept only the in-frame ones, dropping some. The sample records about 97,000 clones, about 86% being singletons. Sequenced material: peripheral blood. These receptors originate from a human donor in a cohort sampled during active COVID-19.

CDR3 in DNA: TGCAGCGTTGTGGGGACTAGCACATACAATGAGCAGTTCTTC. Its protein is CSVVGTSTYNEQFF. V gene TRBV29-1 combines with J gene TRBJ2-1, with TRBD2 matching over 9 bases. The germline V gene encodes CDR1 SQVTM and CDR2 ANQGSEA. The CDR3 sequence is 14 residues long. Losses at the gene ends were 4 bases for V and 4 bases for J; bases not matched to a gene: 5.

The chain employs TRBV19 and TRBJ1-1, with 7 positions matching TRBD1. Germline CDR1 reads LNHDA; CDR2 reads SQIVND (reference sequence). The V gene end was trimmed by 3 bases and the J gene end by 5 bases; junction bases not matched to a gene: 9. The CDR3 totals 15 residues. CDR3 DNA: TGTGCCAGTAGTATCGACAGGGTGAGGTTTACTGAAGCTTTCTTT. This translates into CASSIDRVRFTEAFF.

The chain couples TRBV29-1 to TRBJ1-5; D unclear. Germline V lookup: CDR1 SQVTM, CDR2 ANQGSEA. Trimming shortened V by 4 bases and J by 3 bases, and 13 bases separated the two germline ends. This CDR3 contains 14 residues. The CDR3: CSVVWEGFNQPQHF. CDR3 sequence (DNA): TGCAGCGTTGTATGGGAGGGCTTCAATCAGCCCCAGCATTTT.

The gene calls are TRBV24-1 and TRBJ2-3, with D possibly being TRBD1 (5 bases). Germline V gene data show CDR1 as KGHDR and CDR2 as SFDVKD. The V end was cut by 1 base, the J end by 8 bases, with 6 bases between. There are 12 residues in the CDR3. CDR3: CATSDFQGTQYF. The CDR3, as DNA: TGTGCCACCAGTGATTTTCAGGGTACGCAGTATTTT.

The gene calls are TRBV6-5 and TRBJ2-7, with D possibly matching TRBD2 (6 bases). Germline V lookup: CDR1 MNHEY, CDR2 SVGAGI. V lost 4 bases and J 6 bases, leaving 19 bases between the germline ends. CDR3 length: 15 amino acids. The CDR3 coding sequence is TGTGCCAGCAGTTGGGCGGGGCAGGCGGGGCGCGAGCAGTACTTC. Residues: CASSWAGQAGREQYF.